These T cell receptor beta chains were read from a single sample in a study of blood T cell repertoires in COVID-19. TCRdb's copy holds only in-frame clones and misses some; the assay was immunoSEQ multiplex PCR. Of 250,000 to 350,000 clones in the sample, less than 85% were seen once. The sequenced sample consisted of peripheral blood. All receptors derive from a human donor with COVID-19, enrolled during active disease. The donor label of this sample is uncertain. The CDR3 runs from the conserved cysteine through the conserved F or W. The D gene is left open where the match is weak. Clone size appears in some rows only: once, few, many, or a class for an expanded clone.

TRBD1 | TRBJ1-2 | NA | TRBV28 | CASYDRGYLGGYTF | TGTGCCAGTTACGACAGGGGGTATTTAGGTGGCTACACCTTC
TRBD2 | TRBJ2-7 | NA | TRBV9 | CASSFLAGPDEQYF | TGTGCCAGCAGCTTCCTAGCGGGACCTGACGAGCAGTACTTC
TRBD1 | TRBJ1-1 | NA | TRBV28 | CASSLPDRDGEAFF | TGTGCCAGCTCTTTACCGGACAGGGATGGTGAAGCTTTCTTT
TRBD1 | TRBJ1-1 | NA | TRBV4-1 | CASSQARDREDTNTEAFF | TGCGCCAGCAGCCAAGCGCGGGACAGGGAAGACACCAACACTGAAGCTTTCTTT
NA | TRBJ2-7 | NA | TRBV9 | CASSPGDQRSYEQYF | TGTGCCAGCAGCCCAGGGGATCAGAGGTCCTACGAGCAGTACTTC
TRBD1 | TRBJ1-6 | NA | TRBV19 | CASSNSGTANSPLHF | TGTGCCAGTAGCAACTCCGGGACAGCTAATTCACCCCTCCACTTT
NA | TRBJ1-1 | NA | TRBV25-1 | CASSEVGHLNTEAFF | TGTGCCAGCAGTGAAGTGGGGCATTTGAACACTGAAGCTTTCTTT
TRBD1 | TRBJ2-4 | NA | TRBV10-2 | CASSVGGGDRGNIQYF | TGCGCCAGCAGTGTAGGTGGAGGAGACAGGGGAAACATTCAGTACTTC
TRBD1 | TRBJ2-1 | NA | TRBV5-4 | CASSRGQGGYNEQFF | TGTGCCAGCAGCCGAGGACAGGGGGGATACAATGAGCAGTTCTTC
TRBD2 | TRBJ2-1 | NA | TRBV25-1 | CASSEYRTSRLDEQFF | TGTGCCAGCAGTGAATATCGGACTAGCCGTCTCGATGAGCAGTTCTTC
NA | TRBJ1-4 | NA | TRBV14 | CASSQDQRTAPATNEKLFF | TGTGCCAGCAGCCAAGATCAAAGGACAGCCCCTGCAACTAATGAAAAACTGTTTTTT
NA | TRBJ2-7 | few | TRBV2 | CASSLYEQYF | TGTGCCAGCAGCCTTTACGAGCAGTACTTC
TRBD2 | TRBJ2-3 | NA | TRBV19 | CASSGLAASTDTQYF | TGTGCCAGTAGCGGACTAGCGGCAAGCACAGATACGCAGTATTTT
NA | TRBJ2-7 | NA | TRBV5-4 | CASSSPKSSEEQYF | TGTGCCAGCAGCTCACCTAAGTCGAGTGAAGAGCAGTACTTC
NA | TRBJ1-2 | once | TRBV2 | CASSREGMSYGYTF | TGTGCCAGCTCCCGGGAGGGGATGTCCTATGGCTACACCTTC
TRBD2 | TRBJ2-1 | NA | TRBV4-1 | CASTSLSGRGVNEQFF | TGCGCCAGCACCTCACTTAGCGGGAGGGGTGTCAATGAGCAGTTCTTC
TRBD2 | TRBJ2-1 | NA | TRBV7-2 | CASSGGLAGIYEQFF | TGTGCCAGCAGCGGCGGACTAGCGGGAATCTATGAGCAGTTCTTC
TRBD1 | TRBJ1-1 | few | TRBV15 | CATSRGDRGMNTEAFF | TGTGCCACCAGCAGAGGGGACAGGGGGATGAACACTGAAGCTTTCTTT
NA | TRBJ2-3 | NA | TRBV29-1 | CSVVLGGTDTQYF | TGCAGCGTTGTTCTCGGAGGCACAGATACGCAGTATTTT
TRBD1 | TRBJ1-6 | NA | TRBV19 | CASSETTGVYNSPLHF | TGTGCCAGTAGTGAGACCACAGGGGTATATAATTCACCCCTCCACTTT
NA | TRBJ1-3 | NA | TRBV3-1/TRBV3-2 | CASSPDSRSGNTIYF | TGTGCCAGCAGTCCAGACAGTCGCTCTGGAAACACCATATATTTT
TRBD2 | TRBJ2-7 | NA | TRBV9 | CASSPLSGNEQYF | TGTGCCAGCAGCCCCCTTAGCGGGAACGAGCAGTACTTC
TRBD1 | TRBJ1-2 | NA | TRBV10-3 | CAIKRDRGDSYGYTF | TGTGCCATCAAACGGGACAGGGGAGACTCCTATGGCTACACCTTC
NA | TRBJ2-1 | NA | TRBV6-1 | CASSEFSGTLSYNEQFF | TGTGCCAGCAGTGAGTTTTCTGGGACACTCTCCTACAATGAGCAGTTCTTC
NA | TRBJ2-2 | NA | TRBV29-1 | CSVERGTRGTGELFF | TGCAGCGTTGAAAGGGGAACAAGGGGCACCGGGGAGCTGTTTTTT
NA | TRBJ1-5 | NA | TRBV10-3 | CAIRQGLSNQPQHF | TGTGCCATCAGGCAGGGCCTCAGCAATCAGCCCCAGCATTTT
TRBD2 | TRBJ2-7 | once | TRBV5-1 | CASSLATSGHSYEQYF | TGCGCCAGCAGCTTGGCCACTAGCGGACACTCCTACGAGCAGTACTTT
TRBD1 | TRBJ1-4 | NA | TRBV24-1 | CATSPAPGQSVANEKLFF | TGTGCCACCAGCCCCGCTCCGGGACAGTCGGTGGCTAATGAAAAACTGTTTTTT
TRBD1 | TRBJ2-1 | NA | TRBV27 | CASGEGRGQTSEQFF | TGTGCCAGCGGAGAGGGCAGGGGACAGACGAGTGAGCAGTTCTTC
TRBD2 | TRBJ2-3 | NA | TRBV5-1 | CASSSVGTSGFTDTQYF | TGCGCCAGCAGCTCTGTAGGGACTAGCGGATTCACAGATACGCAGTATTTT
NA | TRBJ2-7 | NA | TRBV7-2 | CASSFSRGVGSEQYF | TGTGCCAGCAGCTTCAGCCGGGGTGTGGGTAGCGAGCAGTACTTC
TRBD2 | TRBJ2-1 | NA | TRBV30 | CAWSVGLAGAEQFF | TGTGCCTGGAGTGTCGGGCTAGCGGGAGCTGAGCAGTTCTTC
TRBD1 | TRBJ1-4 | NA | TRBV18 | CASSTKPPTQGEAKLFF | TGTGCCAGCTCTACCAAACCACCAACTCAGGGGGAGGCAAAACTGTTTTTT
TRBD1 | TRBJ2-3 | NA | TRBV9 | CASSVGTGSTDTQYF | TGTGCCAGCAGCGTCGGGACAGGGAGCACAGATACGCAGTATTTT
TRBD1 | TRBJ2-2 | NA | TRBV24-1 | CATSGQPGQGAGLNTGELFF | TGTGCCACCAGTGGTCAACCGGGACAGGGGGCTGGTCTGAACACCGGGGAGCTGTTTTTT
TRBD2 | TRBJ2-5 | NA | TRBV18 | CASSPGLAGLQETQYF | TGTGCCAGCTCACCGGGACTAGCGGGACTCCAAGAGACCCAGTACTTC
TRBD1 | TRBJ2-7 | NA | TRBV24-1 | CATSDSGTGAYEQYF | TGTGCCACCAGTGACTCCGGGACAGGGGCCTACGAGCAGTACTTC
TRBD2 | TRBJ2-1 | NA | TRBV12-5 | CASGSQRELAEQFF | TGTGCTAGTGGTTCCCAGCGGGAACTCGCTGAGCAGTTCTTC
NA | TRBJ1-5 | NA | TRBV2 | CASSEAREDSNQPQHF | TGTGCCAGCAGTGAAGCGAGAGAGGATAGCAATCAGCCCCAGCATTTT
NA | TRBJ2-6 | NA | TRBV5-4 | CASSFQGGVTSGANVLTF | TGTGCCAGCAGCTTCCAGGGGGGCGTAACCTCTGGGGCCAACGTCCTGACTTTC
NA | TRBJ2-7 | NA | TRBV18 | CASSVGTEIYEQYF | TGTGCCAGCTCAGTCGGAACAGAAATTTACGAGCAGTACTTC
TRBD2 | TRBJ2-1 | NA | TRBV7-3 | CASSSGTSGLHNEQFF | TGTGCCAGCAGCTCCGGGACTAGCGGGCTCCACAATGAGCAGTTCTTC
NA | TRBJ1-2 | NA | TRBV12-5 | CASGLYGYGYTF | TGTGCTAGTGGTTTGTACGGCTATGGCTACACCTTC
NA | TRBJ1-2 | few | TRBV5-4 | CASSLEDAGVLSYGYTF | TGTGCCAGCAGCTTGGAAGACGCGGGCGTACTCTCCTATGGCTACACCTTC
TRBD2 | TRBJ2-3 | NA | TRBV2 | CASSEWGTSGIVADTQYF | TGTGCCAGCAGTGAATGGGGAACTAGCGGGATTGTAGCAGATACGCAGTATTTT
TRBD2 | TRBJ2-7 | NA | TRBV28 | CASSLFGTSGTEQYF | TGTGCCAGCAGTTTATTTGGGACTAGCGGGACCGAGCAGTACTTC
NA | TRBJ2-3 | NA | TRBV29-1 | CSVSEISTDTQYF | TGCAGCGTCAGCGAAATTAGCACAGATACGCAGTATTTT
TRBD2 | TRBJ2-3 | NA | TRBV5-1 | CASTQTGGPSGTQYF | TGCGCCAGCACGCAAACGGGAGGTCCGAGTGGTACGCAGTATTTT
TRBD1 | TRBJ1-1 | NA | TRBV7-9 | CASSLGTAAIEAFF | TGTGCCAGCAGCCTAGGGACAGCGGCTATTGAAGCTTTCTTT
NA | TRBJ2-5 | NA | TRBV27 | CASSGQGETQYF | TGTGCCAGCAGCGGACAAGGGGAGACCCAGTACTTC
TRBD1 | TRBJ2-7 | NA | TRBV2 | CASNGQGSSYEQYF | TGTGCCAGCAATGGACAGGGGAGCTCCTACGAGCAGTACTTC
NA | TRBJ1-4 | NA | TRBV19 | CASSRIEGPTNEKLFF | TGTGCCAGTAGCCGAATCGAGGGCCCCACTAATGAAAAACTGTTTTTT
NA | TRBJ1-6 | NA | TRBV3-1/TRBV3-2 | CASSLVRGAPLHF | TGTGCCAGCAGCCTCGTGAGAGGTGCACCCCTCCACTTT
TRBD1 | TRBJ1-6 | NA | TRBV5-4 | CASSLAPGQGRSPLHF | TGTGCCAGCAGCTTGGCGCCGGGACAGGGAAGGTCACCCCTCCACTTT
NA | TRBJ1-2 | NA | TRBV12-3/TRBV12-4 | CASTGGGWGYTF | TGTGCCAGCACCGGGGGGGGATGGGGCTACACCTTC
NA | TRBJ2-1 | NA | TRBV6-5 | CASRRNNEQFF | TGTGCCAGCAGGAGAAACAATGAGCAGTTCTTC
NA | TRBJ1-6 | NA | TRBV7-2 | CASRGQTGSPLHF | TGTGCCAGCAGGGGGCAGACGGGTTCACCCCTCCACTTT
NA | TRBJ2-3 | NA | TRBV7-2 | CASSLRGSSTDTQYF | TGTGCCAGCAGCTTACGAGGCTCTAGCACAGATACGCAGTATTTT
TRBD1 | TRBJ1-3 | few | TRBV7-3 | CASSSEQGARGNTIYF | TGTGCCAGCAGCTCCGAACAGGGGGCGAGGGGAAACACCATATATTTT
NA | TRBJ2-3 | NA | TRBV4-3 | CASSQDHGDLDTQYF | TGCGCCAGCAGCCAAGATCACGGAGACTTAGATACGCAGTATTTT